This paragraph reports one T cell receptor beta chain. This entry is derived from a study of blood T cell repertoires in COVID-19. Study details: The United States, Italy and Spain provided the acute and convalescent COVID-19 samples. PBMCs, B-cell-depleted T cells, or T cells provided the cDNA or gDNA that made up the material.

Study processing details: Reference gene primers were amplified, and this amplification served to estimate nucleated cell counts. Some clones are missing from TCRdb's copy, which holds only in-frame ones; the method was immunoSEQ multiplex PCR. That table is the source of V, J and clone size, and D and trimming were worked out from the DNA. The sample holds over 200,000 clones, 83% seen once. CDR3 size: 14 residues. Per germline, CDR1 SGHAT and CDR2 FQNNGV. Deletions cut 3 bases from V and 5 bases from J, with 13 bases between. The rearrangement links TRBV11-2 to TRBJ2-5, with no clear D. Source material: peripheral blood. The sequence came from a man older than 75 with acute or convalescent COVID-19. The CDR3 sequence: CASSFSLTRETQYF. CDR3 coding DNA: TGTGCCAGCAGCTTCAGTCTAACCAGGGAGACCCAGTACTTC.